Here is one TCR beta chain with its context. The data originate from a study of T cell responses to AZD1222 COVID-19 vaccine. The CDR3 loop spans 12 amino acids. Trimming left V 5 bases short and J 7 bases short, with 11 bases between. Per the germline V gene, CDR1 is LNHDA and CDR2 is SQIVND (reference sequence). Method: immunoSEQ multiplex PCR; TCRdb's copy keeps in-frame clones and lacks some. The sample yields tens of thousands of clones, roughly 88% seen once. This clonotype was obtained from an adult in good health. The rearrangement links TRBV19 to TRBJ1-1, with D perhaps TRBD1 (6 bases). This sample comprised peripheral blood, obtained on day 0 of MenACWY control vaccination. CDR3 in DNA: TGTGCCAGTAGTTGGGGGCAGCGTGAAGCTTTCTTT. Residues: CASSWGQREAFF.